Many counts were recorded for the clone carrying this T cell receptor beta chain. What it binds is not known. Read data end 3 residues before the CDR3 end; the end is taken from the germline J gene. Sequencing input was equivalent genomic DNA from CVID and controls. Clones were read by immunoSEQ multiplex PCR, and TCRdb kept only the in-frame ones, dropping some. This table holds more than 20,000 clones with no singletons; the top ten claim roughly 24%. The data belong to a study of T cell clonality in common variable immunodeficiency. Study outcomes and limitations: Reportedly, TCR beta sequences from common variable immunodeficiency showed fewer deletions and N-nucleotide insertions.

This CDR3 is 15 amino acids long. Germline CDR1 and CDR2: SEHNR and FQNEAQ (reference sequence). V shed 1 base and J shed 2 bases, with 9 bases lying between them. Each donor provided roughly 4.5 to 8 ml of heparinized whole blood. Source material: peripheral blood mononuclear cells. The chain combines TRBV7-9 with TRBJ2-1; no clear D gene. This receptor was identified in a human donor with common variable immunodeficiency. The CDR3 DNA, read in part, is TGTGCCAGCAGCTTAGACGCGGCGGCCTACAATGAG. Its protein product is CASSLDAAAYNE. The full CDR3 sequence reads CASSLDAAAYNEQFF.